A selection of T cell receptor beta chains follows, all from one sample in a study of shared clonotypes between healthy human individuals. The data were produced by immunoSEQ multiplex PCR, yet TCRdb's version contains in-frame clones alone and is incomplete. The table includes approximately 1,500,000 clones, around 98% detected once. The sample consisted of naive CD4+ T cells sorted from blood. The receptor source for this set is a man in his thirties or forties in good health. Both conserved end residues are part of each CDR3. The D gene is left open where the match is weak. Some rows mark clone size as missing; the rest say once, few, many or name a class of expanded clone.

d_gene,v_gene,j_gene,abundance,CDR3nt,CDR3aa
TRBD2,TRBV4-1,TRBJ2-3,NA,TGCGCCAGCAGCCTCGTAGTATTACTAGCGGGAGGTCAACATACGCAGTATTTT,CASSLVVLLAGGQHTQYF
TRBD1,TRBV5-5,TRBJ2-7,NA,TGTGCCAGCAGCTTGGTAGGACAGGGGATTCCCTACGAGCAGTACTTC,CASSLVGQGIPYEQYF
NA,TRBV7-2,TRBJ2-3,NA,TGTGCCAGCAGCATCAGAAGGGTCCCCAAGGGAGATACGCAGTATTTT,CASSIRRVPKGDTQYF
NA,TRBV5-6,TRBJ2-1,once,TGTGCCAGCAGCTTGCTCGCTCAGCAGTTCTTC,CASSLLAQQFF
NA,TRBV21-1,TRBJ2-1,NA,TGTGCCAGCAGCACATTTCTTCAGATGGGGACTAGATCCCCCCGTGGTGAGCAGTTCTTC,CASSTFLQMGTRSPRGEQFF
NA,TRBV5-1,TRBJ1-1,NA,TGCGCCAGCAGCCTCCAAGAGAACACTGAAGCTTTCTTT,CASSLQENTEAFF
NA,TRBV6-1,TRBJ2-7,NA,TGTGCCAGCAGTGAATCCCGTAACTCCTACGAGCAGTACTTC,CASSESRNSYEQYF
NA,TRBV7-2,TRBJ1-3,NA,TGTGCCAGCAGCTTAGTCCCAGGGGATGGAAACACCATATATTTT,CASSLVPGDGNTIYF
TRBD2,TRBV14,TRBJ2-7,NA,TGTGCCAGCAGCAAACTAGCGGGAGCTTCCTACGAGCAGTACTTC,CASSKLAGASYEQYF
TRBD1,TRBV27,TRBJ1-2,NA,TGTGCCAGCAGTTTAAACAGGGGGCTTAACTATGGCTACACCTTC,CASSLNRGLNYGYTF
TRBD2,TRBV18,TRBJ2-7,NA,TGTGCCAGCTCACCACCAGGGACTAGTCGGTCCTACGAGCAGTACTTC,CASSPPGTSRSYEQYF
NA,TRBV29-1,TRBJ2-1,NA,TGCAGCGTCTCCAGGGGGGGACTAAAGCAGTTCTTC,CSVSRGGLKQFF
NA,TRBV4-1,TRBJ1-1,NA,TGCGCCAGCAGCCAAGAGGGGGCGAACACTGAAGCTTTCTTT,CASSQEGANTEAFF
NA,TRBV10-3,TRBJ1-3,NA,TGTGCCATCAGTGCCCCACCGCGTGCGTCCTCTGGAAACACCATATATTTT,CAISAPPRASSGNTIYF
TRBD1,TRBV2,TRBJ2-7,NA,TGTGCCAGCAGGGACAGGGATCTCTACGAGCAGTACTTC,CASRDRDLYEQYF
NA,TRBV5-1,TRBJ1-5,NA,TGCGCCAGCAGCTTGATTGGTGGAGATCAGCCCCAGCATTTT,CASSLIGGDQPQHF
NA,TRBV29-1,TRBJ2-1,NA,TGCAGCGTTGAATGGTTTGGCCTTCCGAGCTCCTACAATGAGCAGTTCTTC,CSVEWFGLPSSYNEQFF
TRBD2,TRBV7-9,TRBJ2-7,NA,TGTGCCAGCAGCCCCCTAGCGGGAGGCTCCTACGAGCAGTACTTC,CASSPLAGGSYEQYF
NA,TRBV5-1,TRBJ1-4,NA,TGCGCCAGCAGCACTGACGCTGGTGAAAAACTGTTTTTT,CASSTDAGEKLFF
NA,TRBV2,TRBJ2-1,NA,TGTGCCAGCAGTGAACTACGCTCCTACAATGAGCAGTTCTTC,CASSELRSYNEQFF
TRBD2,TRBV10-3,TRBJ2-3,NA,TGTGCCATCAGTGATGTAGCGGGGCCGACAGATACGCAGTATTTT,CAISDVAGPTDTQYF
TRBD2,TRBV27,TRBJ2-7,NA,TGTGCCAGCAGTTCGCTAGCGGGAGTGTGGGGCGAGCAGTACTTC,CASSSLAGVWGEQYF
NA,TRBV18,TRBJ1-5,NA,TGTGCCAGCTCACCAAAGTCAGGGCCGCAGCAGCCCCAGCATTTT,CASSPKSGPQQPQHF
NA,TRBV19,TRBJ2-7,NA,TGTGCCAGTAGTATGTGGGGGAGCTCCTACGAGCAGTACTTC,CASSMWGSSYEQYF
NA,TRBV28,TRBJ2-7,NA,TGTGCCAGCAGTGCCCCCGACCGAAGGCGCGAGCAGTACTTC,CASSAPDRRREQYF
NA,TRBV7-2,TRBJ1-1,once,TGTGCCAGCAGCTTAGACAGGAGGAACACTGAAGCTTTCTTT,CASSLDRRNTEAFF
NA,TRBV20-1,TRBJ1-2,once,TGCAGTAACCCGACAGTCTATGGCTACACCTTC,CSNPTVYGYTF
NA,TRBV27,TRBJ2-7,NA,TGTGCCAGCACCCGACTTGGAGAGCAGTACTTC,CASTRLGEQYF
TRBD2,TRBV7-7,TRBJ2-1,NA,TGTGCTAGCAGCTTGCTAGCGGGGGAAAATGAGCAGTTCTTC,CASSLLAGENEQFF
NA,TRBV6-1,TRBJ2-7,NA,TGTGCCAGCAGTACCTTAGTCTTTGAGCAGTACTTC,CASSTLVFEQYF
TRBD1,TRBV28,TRBJ1-2,NA,TGTGCCAGCAGCGTCCTTCTAGGGGGCCGGTCTAGTGGCTACACCTTC,CASSVLLGGRSSGYTF
TRBD2,TRBV30,TRBJ2-5,NA,TGTGCCTGGACCTCATACTTCGGGAGGGCGCTCCAAGAGACCCAGTACTTC,CAWTSYFGRALQETQYF
NA,TRBV27,TRBJ2-4,NA,TGTGCCAGCAGTTATAACACCTTAGCCAAAAACATTCAGTACTTC,CASSYNTLAKNIQYF
TRBD1,TRBV11-2,TRBJ2-7,NA,TGTGCCAGCAGCTCAAAAAAGGGGGCGCGGGCACCCCCTGACTACGAGCAGTACTTC,CASSSKKGARAPPDYEQYF
NA,TRBV21-1,TRBJ1-1,NA,TGTGCCAGCAGCAAAGTGACCCTTCTCCATGGGCCAGAAGCTTTCTTT,CASSKVTLLHGPEAFF
NA,TRBV27,TRBJ2-7,once,TGTGCCAGCAGGAGTAGCGGACGAACCTACGAGCAGTACTTC,CASRSSGRTYEQYF
TRBD2,TRBV6-5,TRBJ2-1,NA,TGTGCCAGCAGTTACCTGGTAGCGGGATCCTACAATGAGCAGTTCTTC,CASSYLVAGSYNEQFF
TRBD2,TRBV4-1,TRBJ2-2,NA,TGCGCCAGCAGGGCTAGCGGGCAGATGGTTACCGGGGAGCTGTTTTTT,CASRASGQMVTGELFF
TRBD1,TRBV5-6,TRBJ2-1,NA,TGTGCCAGCAGCTTAAGGACAGGATACAATGAGCAGTTCTTC,CASSLRTGYNEQFF
NA,TRBV2,TRBJ2-1,NA,TGTGCCAGCAGCGAGAACAGGGGAGGCGAGCAGTTCTTC,CASSENRGGEQFF
TRBD2,TRBV7-2,TRBJ2-3,NA,TGTGCCAGCACCCTCGGCGGGACTAGCTCGACAGATACGCAGTATTTT,CASTLGGTSSTDTQYF
NA,TRBV25-1,TRBJ1-2,NA,TGTGCCAGTCAAGACCGGACTTTCAAGAGGGGCTACACCTTC,CASQDRTFKRGYTF
NA,TRBV7-2,TRBJ2-3,once,TGTGCCAGCAGCCTACAGGGTGTTAAAGATACGCAGTATTTT,CASSLQGVKDTQYF